Listed below are T cell receptor beta chains from one sample, sequenced in a study of blood T cell repertoires in COVID-19. The assay was immunoSEQ multiplex PCR, and TCRdb's table has in-frame clones only and misses some. Of roughly 58,000 clones detected, roughly two thirds appear once; the ten largest clones hold approximately 51%. The sequencing sample was made of PBMCs or T cells enriched from blood (not recorded which). All receptors come from a woman in her sixties or seventies who had been exposed to COVID-19. Both conserved end residues are part of each CDR3. The D gene is left open where the match is weak. Rows give clone size only sometimes, using once, few, many, or a class for an expanded clone.

V	D	J	size	CDR3	DNA
TRBV28	.	TRBJ1-5	.	CASSYSNPGPLGGLSNQPQHF	TGTGCCAGCAGTTACTCCAACCCCGGGCCCCTTGGGGGCCTTAGCAATCAGCCCCAGCATTTT
TRBV19	TRBD2	TRBJ2-1	.	CASSIGVGLAGYNEQFF	TGTGCCAGTAGTATAGGAGTAGGGCTAGCGGGGTACAATGAGCAGTTCTTC
TRBV12-3/TRBV12-4	TRBD1	TRBJ2-5	.	CASRRTGKETQYF	TGTGCCAGCAGGAGGACAGGGAAAGAGACCCAGTACTTC
TRBV5-4	TRBD1	TRBJ1-2	.	CASSIGQAGWVNYGYTF	TGTGCCAGCAGCATCGGACAGGCGGGATGGGTCAACTATGGCTACACCTTC
TRBV27	TRBD1	TRBJ1-5	.	CASSHRTGGVISNQPQHF	TGTGCCAGCAGTCATCGGACAGGGGGGGTTATCAGCAATCAGCCCCAGCATTTT
TRBV19	.	TRBJ1-2	.	CASRPGQLKHGYTF	TGTGCCAGTAGGCCTGGACAACTCAAGCATGGCTACACCTTC
TRBV11-2	TRBD1	TRBJ1-5	medium-sized	CASSQDRGSNQPQHF	TGTGCCAGCAGCCAGGACAGGGGGAGCAATCAGCCCCAGCATTTT
TRBV2	.	TRBJ1-1	.	CASSAQVSTEAFF	TGTGCCAGCAGTGCTCAGGTGAGCACTGAAGCTTTCTTT
TRBV10-3	.	TRBJ1-2	.	CAISESGGTLNYGYTF	TGTGCCATCAGTGAGTCCGGGGGGACCCTTAACTATGGCTACACCTTC
TRBV12-3/TRBV12-4	.	TRBJ1-1	.	CASSPSVRTEAFF	TGTGCCAGCAGCCCTTCGGTGAGAACTGAAGCTTTCTTT
TRBV5-4	.	TRBJ2-1	.	CASSSSGHEQFF	TGTGCCAGCAGCTCCAGCGGCCATGAGCAGTTCTTC
TRBV7-6	.	TRBJ1-6	.	CASSLVPAGPNSPLHF	TGTGCCAGCAGCTTAGTCCCCGCAGGGCCTAATTCACCCCTCCACTTT
TRBV6-6	TRBD2	TRBJ2-2	.	CASSTTTSENTGELFF	TGTGCCAGCAGTACGACGACTAGCGAGAACACCGGGGAGCTGTTTTTT
TRBV28	TRBD1	TRBJ1-5	.	CAVKDRASNQPQHF	TGTGCCGTAAAGGACAGGGCTAGCAATCAGCCCCAGCATTTT
TRBV9	.	TRBJ2-2	.	CASSWTENTGELFF	TGTGCCAGCAGCTGGACAGAGAACACCGGGGAGCTGTTTTTT
TRBV10-3	TRBD2	TRBJ2-3	.	CATGGLGTDTQYF	TGTGCCACCGGTGGACTAGGAACAGATACGCAGTATTTT
TRBV6-2/TRBV6-3	.	TRBJ1-5	few	CASSPHLDSRDQPQHF	TGTGCCAGCAGTCCGCACTTGGACTCTCGGGATCAGCCCCAGCATTTT
TRBV19	TRBD1	TRBJ1-2	.	CASSRGQDYGYTF	TGTGCCAGTAGTAGGGGACAGGACTATGGCTACACCTTC
TRBV30	TRBD2	TRBJ2-1	.	CAWSSPGLADLMLSLFF	TGTGCCTGGAGTTCCCCCGGACTAGCGGATTTAATGTTAAGCCTGTTCTTC
TRBV4-1	.	TRBJ2-7	once	CASSQGEYF	TGCGCCAGCAGCCAAGGAGAGTACTTC
TRBV6-5	.	TRBJ2-7	.	CASSYPRQGGEQYF	TGTGCCAGCAGTTACCCAAGACAGGGAGGCGAGCAGTACTTC
TRBV7-8	.	TRBJ2-3	few	CASSLAGYVGSGDTQYF	TGTGCCAGCAGCTTAGCTGGCTATGTCGGATCAGGAGATACGCAGTATTTT
TRBV13	TRBD2	TRBJ2-3	.	CASSILAVGTDTQYF	TGTGCCAGCAGCATCCTAGCGGTGGGTACAGATACGCAGTATTTT
TRBV13	.	TRBJ2-3	.	CASSRKRDSFTDTQYF	TGTGCCAGCAGCCGAAAACGAGACAGTTTCACAGATACGCAGTATTTT
TRBV11-2	TRBD1	TRBJ2-7	.	CASRRMTGAKGEQYF	TGTGCCAGCAGACGGATGACAGGGGCGAAGGGCGAGCAGTACTTC
TRBV30	.	TRBJ1-1	.	CAWRQMNTEAFF	TGTGCCTGGCGACAGATGAACACTGAAGCTTTCTTT
TRBV29-1	.	TRBJ2-7	.	CSVGGQSKAEQYF	TGCAGCGTTGGTGGACAGTCGAAGGCCGAGCAGTACTTC
TRBV9	.	TRBJ1-1	.	CASSVANSVTEAFF	TGTGCCAGCAGCGTAGCTAATTCGGTCACTGAAGCTTTCTTT
TRBV6-1	.	TRBJ1-2	.	CASSEGPLNYGYTF	TGTGCCAGCAGTGAAGGCCCGCTAAACTATGGCTACACCTTC